This is a list of T cell receptor beta chains from one sample in a study of T-cell reconstitution after alpha-beta-depleted transplantation in children. MiXCR, run by TCRdb on the PCR reads, gives a single entry per CDR3 protein. The sample gives some 140,000 distinct CDR3 sequences, 9.7% of which show up once; approximately 25% is in the top ten. Sequenced here: PBMCs, mostly from graft donor cells, sampled 180 days after TCRalphabeta/CD19-depleted stem cell transplant. The receptors were gathered from a girl under three years old who had a stem cell transplant for combined immunodeficiency, so the T cells may come from the graft donor. The CDR3 runs from the conserved cysteine through the conserved F or W. D genes are given only for firm matches. Clone size is shown for a subset of rows, as once, few, many or a class of expanded clone.

j_gene: TRBJ2-1; d_gene: NA; abundance: NA; v_gene: TRBV5-6; CDR3nt: TGTGCCAGCAGCTTGGCTACAGCCTCGGGCTACAATGAGCAGTTCTTC; CDR3aa: CASSLATASGYNEQFF
j_gene: TRBJ2-2; d_gene: TRBD1; abundance: NA; v_gene: TRBV24-1; CDR3nt: TGTGCCACCAGAGGACAGGGGGGGAAATCCGGGGAGCTGTTTTTT; CDR3aa: CATRGQGGKSGELFF
j_gene: TRBJ2-2; d_gene: TRBD2; abundance: many; v_gene: TRBV20-1; CDR3nt: TGCAGTGCCCGTCGACTAGCGGGGACCGGGGAGCTGTTTTTT; CDR3aa: CSARRLAGTGELFF
j_gene: TRBJ2-5; d_gene: TRBD1; abundance: few; v_gene: TRBV12-3/TRBV12-4; CDR3nt: TGTGCCAGCAGTTTAAGGACCGGGACAGGGGCGGGAGAGACCCAGTACTTC; CDR3aa: CASSLRTGTGAGETQYF
j_gene: TRBJ2-5; d_gene: NA; abundance: NA; v_gene: TRBV29-1; CDR3nt: TGCAGCGTTGAAGATCGATGGGCGGACTGGCGCCAAGAGACCCAGTACTTC; CDR3aa: CSVEDRWADWRQETQYF
j_gene: TRBJ2-7; d_gene: TRBD1; abundance: few; v_gene: TRBV16; CDR3nt: TGTGCCAGCAGCCCCAGGGAAGGGACAGGGGCCTACGAGCAGTACTTC; CDR3aa: CASSPREGTGAYEQYF
j_gene: TRBJ2-3; d_gene: TRBD2; abundance: NA; v_gene: TRBV28; CDR3nt: TGTGCCAGCCCTCCGAAACTAGCGGGGGGCACAGATACGCAGTATTTT; CDR3aa: CASPPKLAGGTDTQYF
j_gene: TRBJ1-1; d_gene: NA; abundance: NA; v_gene: TRBV7-3; CDR3nt: TGTGCCAGCAGCTTACAGAGCAGGAACACTGAAGCTTTCTTT; CDR3aa: CASSLQSRNTEAFF
j_gene: TRBJ2-3; d_gene: TRBD2; abundance: few; v_gene: TRBV20-1; CDR3nt: TGCAGTGCTAGAGGCCCCCCAGCGGGGGGTCCAGATACGCAGTATTTT; CDR3aa: CSARGPPAGGPDTQYF
j_gene: TRBJ2-4; d_gene: NA; abundance: many; v_gene: TRBV20-1; CDR3nt: TGCAGTGCAGATTCACTGCACTTGGCCAAAAACATTCAGTACTTC; CDR3aa: CSADSLHLAKNIQYF
j_gene: TRBJ1-2; d_gene: TRBD1; abundance: few; v_gene: TRBV20-1; CDR3nt: TGCAGTGCTGTAGACAGGGGGAAAGGCTACACCTTC; CDR3aa: CSAVDRGKGYTF
j_gene: TRBJ2-7; d_gene: TRBD2; abundance: many; v_gene: TRBV5-1; CDR3nt: TGCGCCAGCAGCTTAGAAGCGGGACGCGAGCAGTACTTC; CDR3aa: CASSLEAGREQYF
j_gene: TRBJ2-1; d_gene: TRBD2; abundance: NA; v_gene: TRBV29-1; CDR3nt: TGCAGCGTTGTGGCTAGCGGTTCCTACAATGAGCAGTTCTTC; CDR3aa: CSVVASGSYNEQFF
j_gene: TRBJ2-1; d_gene: TRBD2; abundance: NA; v_gene: TRBV30; CDR3nt: TGTGCCTGGAGTGTCGCGGGGAGGGAGTTCTTC; CDR3aa: CAWSVAGREFF
j_gene: TRBJ2-7; d_gene: NA; abundance: few; v_gene: TRBV12-3/TRBV12-4; CDR3nt: TGTGCCAGCAGTTTTTCGGCCGGCCCCTACGAGCAGTACTTC; CDR3aa: CASSFSAGPYEQYF
j_gene: TRBJ1-5; d_gene: TRBD1; abundance: NA; v_gene: TRBV20-1; CDR3nt: TGCAGTGCTACAGATCGCTACAGGGGAGGTCAGCCCCAGCATTTT; CDR3aa: CSATDRYRGGQPQHF
j_gene: TRBJ1-2; d_gene: NA; abundance: NA; v_gene: TRBV5-1; CDR3nt: TGCGCCAGCAGCGGTTGGGACGGGAGTAACTATGGCTACACCTTC; CDR3aa: CASSGWDGSNYGYTF
j_gene: TRBJ2-7; d_gene: NA; abundance: many; v_gene: TRBV11-2; CDR3nt: TGTGCCAGCAGCTTAGAAGGGGCAGAGGGATCCTACGAGCAGTACTTC; CDR3aa: CASSLEGAEGSYEQYF
j_gene: TRBJ2-4; d_gene: TRBD1; abundance: NA; v_gene: TRBV3-1; CDR3nt: TGTGCCAGCAGCCAAGACAAAACGGGACAGGGAAACATTCAGTACTTC; CDR3aa: CASSQDKTGQGNIQYF
j_gene: TRBJ2-7; d_gene: NA; abundance: medium-sized; v_gene: TRBV7-9; CDR3nt: TGTGCCAGCAGCTTAGTCGCTAGCTCGGGAGAGCAGTACTTC; CDR3aa: CASSLVASSGEQYF
j_gene: TRBJ2-3; d_gene: NA; abundance: many; v_gene: TRBV7-2; CDR3nt: TGTGCCAGCAGCTTTGCGGGAAGCACAGATACGCAGTATTTT; CDR3aa: CASSFAGSTDTQYF
j_gene: TRBJ2-7; d_gene: NA; abundance: many; v_gene: TRBV29-1; CDR3nt: TGCAGCGTTGGACAGGCCCCGACCTACGAGCAGTACTTC; CDR3aa: CSVGQAPTYEQYF
j_gene: TRBJ2-7; d_gene: NA; abundance: NA; v_gene: TRBV21-1; CDR3nt: TGTGCCAGCAGGGGGGAGGGACGCGAGCAGTACTTC; CDR3aa: CASRGEGREQYF
j_gene: TRBJ1-2; d_gene: TRBD1; abundance: few; v_gene: TRBV7-2; CDR3nt: TGTGCCAGCAGCTGGGACAGGGGGCGAAACTATGGCTACACCTTC; CDR3aa: CASSWDRGRNYGYTF